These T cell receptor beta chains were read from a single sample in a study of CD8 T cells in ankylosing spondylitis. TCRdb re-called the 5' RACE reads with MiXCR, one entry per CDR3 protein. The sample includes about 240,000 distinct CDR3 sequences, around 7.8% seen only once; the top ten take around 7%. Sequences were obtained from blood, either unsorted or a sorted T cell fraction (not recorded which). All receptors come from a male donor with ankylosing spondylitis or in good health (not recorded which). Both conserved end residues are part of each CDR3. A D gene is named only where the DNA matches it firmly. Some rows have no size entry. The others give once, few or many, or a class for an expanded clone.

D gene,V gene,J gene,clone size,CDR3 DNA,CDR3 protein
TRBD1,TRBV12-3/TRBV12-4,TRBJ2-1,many,TGTGCCAGCAGGCGCTTCCCGGACAGGGGCCCCTACAATGAGCAGTTCTTC,CASRRFPDRGPYNEQFF
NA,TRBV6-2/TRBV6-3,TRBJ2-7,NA,TGTGCCAGCAGATCCACTACCCGGGCCCTCTACGAGCAGTACTTC,CASRSTTRALYEQYF
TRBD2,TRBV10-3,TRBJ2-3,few,TGTGCCATCAGCTCCGCGAGCGGGATAGGGCCAGATACGCAGTATTTT,CAISSASGIGPDTQYF
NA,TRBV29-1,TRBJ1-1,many,TGCAGCGTTGAGAGGACAGACTGGAACACTGAAGCTTTCTTT,CSVERTDWNTEAFF
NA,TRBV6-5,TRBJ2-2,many,TGTGCCAGCAGTTACTCTTCCCAGCTCACCGGGGAGCTGTTTTTT,CASSYSSQLTGELFF
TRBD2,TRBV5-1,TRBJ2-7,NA,TGCGCCAGCAGCGCAGGGACTAGCGTAACTTACGAGCAGTACTTC,CASSAGTSVTYEQYF
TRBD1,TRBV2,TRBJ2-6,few,TGTGCCAGCAGGTTACAGGGGGCTGGGGCCAACGTCCTGACTTTC,CASRLQGAGANVLTF
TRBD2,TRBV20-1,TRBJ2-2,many,TGCAGTGCTAGAGGACTAGCGGGAGGGTATACCGGGGAGCTGTTTTTT,CSARGLAGGYTGELFF
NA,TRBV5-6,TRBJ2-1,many,TGTGCCAGCAGTCGCAGGGACACCCACTACAATGAGCAGTTCTTC,CASSRRDTHYNEQFF
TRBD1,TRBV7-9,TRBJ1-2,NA,TGTGCCAGCAGCGTAGGGACAGCTTATGGCTACACCTTC,CASSVGTAYGYTF
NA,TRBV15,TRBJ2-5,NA,TGTGCCACCAGCAGAGAAGCAGGGGGGGAGACCCAGTACTTC,CATSREAGGETQYF
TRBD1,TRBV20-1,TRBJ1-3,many,TGCAGTGCTAGAGGACAGGACAGGGGGCTTGGAAACACCATATATTTT,CSARGQDRGLGNTIYF
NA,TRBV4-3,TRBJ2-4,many,TGCGCCAGCACCCAAGAGTACGGCAGGGCGGTTTCCAAAAACATTCAGTACTTC,CASTQEYGRAVSKNIQYF